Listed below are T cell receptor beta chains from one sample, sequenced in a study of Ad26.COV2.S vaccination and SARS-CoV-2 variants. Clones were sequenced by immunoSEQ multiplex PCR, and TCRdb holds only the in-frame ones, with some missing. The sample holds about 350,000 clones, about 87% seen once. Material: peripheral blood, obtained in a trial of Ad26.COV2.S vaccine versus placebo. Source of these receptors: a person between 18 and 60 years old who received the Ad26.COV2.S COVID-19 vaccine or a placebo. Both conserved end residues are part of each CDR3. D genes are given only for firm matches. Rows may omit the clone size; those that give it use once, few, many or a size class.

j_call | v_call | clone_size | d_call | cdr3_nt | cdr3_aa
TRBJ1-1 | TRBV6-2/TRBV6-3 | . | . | TGTGCCAGCAGTTACTCCCGGAGTTCGAAGACTGAAGCTTTCTTT | CASSYSRSSKTEAFF
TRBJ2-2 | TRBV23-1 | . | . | TGCGCCAGCAGTCACGGCACCGGGGAGCTGTTTTTT | CASSHGTGELFF
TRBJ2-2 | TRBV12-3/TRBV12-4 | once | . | TGTGCCAGCAACCCCCCTGGCCCCGGGGAGCTGTTTTTT | CASNPPGPGELFF
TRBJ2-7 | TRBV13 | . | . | TGTGCCAGCAGCTTCGGTGAGGGGACCAGCTCCTACGAGCAGTACTTC | CASSFGEGTSSYEQYF
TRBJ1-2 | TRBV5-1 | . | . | TGCGCCAGCAGCTTGGTGGCACCTAGACAAGACGGTGGGGGCTACACCTTC | CASSLVAPRQDGGGYTF
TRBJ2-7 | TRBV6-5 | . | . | TGTGCCAGCAGTTCACTTAGCGGATCCTCCTACGAGCAGTACTTC | CASSSLSGSSYEQYF
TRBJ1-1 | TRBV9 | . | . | TGTGCCAGCAGCCAGGAAGTCGTAACCCCTGAAGCTTTCTTT | CASSQEVVTPEAFF
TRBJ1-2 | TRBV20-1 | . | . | TGCAGTGCCGTAGAGACGGCGGATCCCACCTTC | CSAVETADPTF
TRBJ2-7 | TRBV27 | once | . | TGTGCCAGCAGTTTATCCCCAGTCTACGAGCAGTACTTC | CASSLSPVYEQYF
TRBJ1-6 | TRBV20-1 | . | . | TGCAGTGCTAGTCAGGTCCTCGAACGGATCCACTTT | CSASQVLERIHF
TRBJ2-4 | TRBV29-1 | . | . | TGCAGCGTTGAAGCCCCGGGGGCCATAGCCAAAAACATTCAGTACTTC | CSVEAPGAIAKNIQYF
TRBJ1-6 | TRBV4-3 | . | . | TGCGCCAGCAGCCGAAGGGCGTATTCACCCCTCCACTTT | CASSRRAYSPLHF
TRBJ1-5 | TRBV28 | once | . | TGTGCCAGCAGTTTACGTAGAGTTTATCAGCCCCAGCATTTT | CASSLRRVYQPQHF
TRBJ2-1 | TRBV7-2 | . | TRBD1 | TGTGCCAGCAGCTTAGCGGGGACAGCCACGATAGGAGAGCAGTTCTTC | CASSLAGTATIGEQFF
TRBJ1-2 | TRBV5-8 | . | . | TGTGCCAGCAGCTTTAATACTCTTGGAGCCTATGGCTACACCTTC | CASSFNTLGAYGYTF
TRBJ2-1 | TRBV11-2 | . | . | TGTGCCAGCAGCGGCCCCTGGGATGAGCAGTTCTTC | CASSGPWDEQFF
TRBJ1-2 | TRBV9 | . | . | TGTGCCAGCAGCGGCAGCGGGGTCTATGGCTACACCTTC | CASSGSGVYGYTF
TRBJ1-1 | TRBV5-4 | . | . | TGTGCCAGCCGCCAGCCGGAGAACACTGAAGCTTTCTTT | CASRQPENTEAFF
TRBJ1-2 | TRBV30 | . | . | TGTGCCTGGAGTGTTGGCGGGGGGCCAAAGAATGGCTACACCTTC | CAWSVGGGPKNGYTF
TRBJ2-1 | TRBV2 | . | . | TGTGCCAGCAGTGAAGGTCTGGGTGAGCAGTTCTTC | CASSEGLGEQFF
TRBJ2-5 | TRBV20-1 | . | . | TGCAGTGCTAGTGGCGGGGGCGGAGAGACCCAGTACTTC | CSASGGGGETQYF
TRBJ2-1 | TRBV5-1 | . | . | TGCGCCAGCAGCATACGACAGGTTCATGAGCAGTTCTTC | CASSIRQVHEQFF
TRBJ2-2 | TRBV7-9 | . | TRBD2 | TGTGCCAGCAGCTTAATGGGACTAGTGGCGGGGGAGCTGTTTTTT | CASSLMGLVAGELFF
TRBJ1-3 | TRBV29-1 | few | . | TGCAGCGTTGAGGGGGGGGGAAACACCATATATTTT | CSVEGGGNTIYF
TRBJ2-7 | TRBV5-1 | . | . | TGCGCCAGCAGCTTGACCTACAGGGCCGAGCAGTACTTC | CASSLTYRAEQYF
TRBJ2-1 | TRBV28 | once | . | TGTGCCAGCAGTCCCGGGACAGTTAGTCGGGGAGGCTCCTACAATGAGCAGTTCTTC | CASSPGTVSRGGSYNEQFF
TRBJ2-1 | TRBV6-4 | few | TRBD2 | TGTGCCAGCAGTGACACTAGCGACTCCTACAATGAGCAGTTCTTC | CASSDTSDSYNEQFF
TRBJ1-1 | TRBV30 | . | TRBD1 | TGTGCCTGGAGGGTTACAGGGGGAAATACTGAAGCTTTCTTT | CAWRVTGGNTEAFF
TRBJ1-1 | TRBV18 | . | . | TGTGCCAGCTCACCTCTCCCTGAGGGGACTGAAGCTTTCTTT | CASSPLPEGTEAFF
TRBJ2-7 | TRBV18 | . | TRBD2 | TGTGCCAGCTCCCCCCGGGGGGGGTCCTACGAGCAGTACTTC | CASSPRGGSYEQYF
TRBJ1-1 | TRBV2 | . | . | TGTGCCGTAGGTTACCGGAGCGGCATGAACACTGAAGCTTTCTTT | CAVGYRSGMNTEAFF
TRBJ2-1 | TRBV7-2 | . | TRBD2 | TGTGCCAGCAGAGGCGGGGGGGCGAATGAGCAGTTCTTC | CASRGGGANEQFF
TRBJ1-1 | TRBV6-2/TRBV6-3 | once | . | TGTGCCAGCAGTTATAAGGGGGGACTTGAAGCTTTCTTT | CASSYKGGLEAFF
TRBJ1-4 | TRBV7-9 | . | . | TGTGCCAGCAGCTCAGCCTCTGAAAAACTGTTTTTT | CASSSASEKLFF
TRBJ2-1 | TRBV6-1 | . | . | TGTGCCAGCAGTGAGATAGGGGGAGGGCCCTACAATGAGCAGTTCTTC | CASSEIGGGPYNEQFF
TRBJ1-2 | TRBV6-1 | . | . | TGTGCCAGCAGTGGCCGCCGTAATCAGGGGCCAGTGAACTATGGCTACACCTTC | CASSGRRNQGPVNYGYTF
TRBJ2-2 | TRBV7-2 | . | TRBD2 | TGTGCCAGCAGCTCCCCTAGCGGGGGCTACACCGGGGAGCTGTTTTTT | CASSSPSGGYTGELFF
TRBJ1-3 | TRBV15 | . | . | TGTGCCACCAGCAGATCCACCTTGGGCACGAGCTCTGGAAACACCATATATTTT | CATSRSTLGTSSGNTIYF
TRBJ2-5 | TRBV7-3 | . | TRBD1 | TGTGCCAGCAGCTCAGGGGGTGGGGACCAAGAGACCCAGTACTTC | CASSSGGGDQETQYF
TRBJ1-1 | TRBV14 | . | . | TGTGCCAGCAGTCGAGGGTACAACACTGAAGCTTTCTTT | CASSRGYNTEAFF
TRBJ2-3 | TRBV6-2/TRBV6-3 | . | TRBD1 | TGTGCCAGCAGTCTGACAGGGACTACGCAGTATTTT | CASSLTGTTQYF
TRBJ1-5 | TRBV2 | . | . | TGTGCCAGCAGTGAATCGCGGAACACGCAGTCCTCTTTT | CASSESRNTQSSF
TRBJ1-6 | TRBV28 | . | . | TGTGCCACCAACTCCCCCTCGGGCTATAATTCACCCCTCCACTTT | CATNSPSGYNSPLHF
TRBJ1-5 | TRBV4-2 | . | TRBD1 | TGTGCCAGCAGCCTAACAGACAGGGAAGGTGGTCAGCCCCAGCATTTT | CASSLTDREGGQPQHF
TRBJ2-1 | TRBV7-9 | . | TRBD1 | TGTGCCAGCAGCGACAGGGGACAGGGGGACTACAATGAGCAGTTCTTC | CASSDRGQGDYNEQFF